The rows below give T cell receptor beta chains drawn from one sample of a study of blood T cell repertoires in COVID-19. Some clones are missing from TCRdb's copy, which holds only in-frame ones; the method was immunoSEQ multiplex PCR. The repertoire holds around 250,000 clones, with approximately 83% as singletons. Material: PBMCs or T cells enriched from blood (not recorded which). The receptors stem from a woman in her fifties or sixties who had recovered from COVID-19. Each CDR3 is given with its conserved first and last residue. The D gene is left open where the match is weak. Not every row has a clone size; where given, it reads once, few, many or a size class.

CDR3 DNA	CDR3 protein	clone size	D gene	V gene	J gene
TGTGCCAGCAGCCTTCTCGGGGGGGAAGAAAAACTGTTTTTT	CASSLLGGEEKLFF	.	.	TRBV27	TRBJ1-4
TGCGCCAGCAGCTTTACTCCGGGTTTGGATGGCTACACCTTC	CASSFTPGLDGYTF	.	.	TRBV5-1	TRBJ1-2
TGTGCCAGCAGGACGCGGGGGCGTAATGAAAAACTGTTTTTT	CASRTRGRNEKLFF	.	.	TRBV21-1	TRBJ1-4
TGTGCCAGTAGTTTACAGGGGGGAGATTCACCCCTCCACTTT	CASSLQGGDSPLHF	.	TRBD1	TRBV19	TRBJ1-6
TGTGCCAGTAGTATAGGGGGGACTAACCTTAATGAGCAGTTCTTC	CASSIGGTNLNEQFF	.	TRBD2	TRBV19	TRBJ2-1
TGTGCCAGCAGGGAGGGACTAGCGGGAGGGAATGAGCAGTTCTTC	CASREGLAGGNEQFF	.	TRBD2	TRBV2	TRBJ2-1
TGCGCCAGCAGCTTGGTTCCCCCGGGACTAGGTTCTACCACAGATACGCAGTATTTT	CASSLVPPGLGSTTDTQYF	.	TRBD2	TRBV5-1	TRBJ2-3
TGTGCCAGCTCCTTAGGACAGGGGGGAATAAGATACAATGAGCAGTTCTTC	CASSLGQGGIRYNEQFF	.	TRBD1	TRBV18	TRBJ2-1
TGTGCCAGTAGTAAATTAAACGACGGAGGCACTGAAGCTTTCTTT	CASSKLNDGGTEAFF	.	.	TRBV19	TRBJ1-1
TGTGCCAGCAGCCCAGAGGGGGAGGGCTCACCCCTCCACTTT	CASSPEGEGSPLHF	.	.	TRBV7-9	TRBJ1-6
TGTGCCAGTAGTAAACAGTGGGCGAACACCGGGGAGCTGTTTTTT	CASSKQWANTGELFF	few	.	TRBV19	TRBJ2-2
TGTGCCAGCAGCCAAATGGTAGCCGGCGGGGAGCTGTTTTTT	CASSQMVAGGELFF	.	.	TRBV3-1/TRBV3-2	TRBJ2-2
TGTGCCAGCAGGCCCGATCTAGCGGGAGGGCCGCAGTATTTT	CASRPDLAGGPQYF	once	TRBD2	TRBV2	TRBJ2-3
TGTGCCTGGAGGGAGACTAGCGGGGGCTACAATGAGCAGTTCTTC	CAWRETSGGYNEQFF	few	TRBD2	TRBV30	TRBJ2-1
TGTGCCAGCAGCGTAAGGCGGGACGGGAATGAGCAGTTCTTC	CASSVRRDGNEQFF	.	.	TRBV9	TRBJ2-1
TGTGCCTGGAGTGTACGGGGGGGCCGGGAAAAACTGTTTTTT	CAWSVRGGREKLFF	.	.	TRBV30	TRBJ1-4
TGTGCCAGCAGTGAATATAGCGTCGCATCCTACGAGCAGTACTTC	CASSEYSVASYEQYF	.	.	TRBV6-1	TRBJ2-7
TGTGCCAGCAGCCCTCAACTTCTAGCGGGAGGCTTCAATGAGCAGTTCTTC	CASSPQLLAGGFNEQFF	.	TRBD2	TRBV4-2	TRBJ2-1
TGTGCCAGCAGTGAATGGGGCAGAGGGAACACTGAAGCTTTCTTT	CASSEWGRGNTEAFF	.	.	TRBV25-1	TRBJ1-1
TGTGCCATCAGTGAGTCGGGGCGAAACACCATATATTTT	CAISESGRNTIYF	.	.	TRBV10-3	TRBJ1-3
TGTGCCAGCAGCTTGGACCTCTGGGGGGGCACTGAAGCTTTCTTT	CASSLDLWGGTEAFF	.	.	TRBV7-2	TRBJ1-1
TGCAGCGGGGGGGAGATTCTTAGCACAGATACGCAGTATTTT	CSGGEILSTDTQYF	.	.	TRBV29-1	TRBJ2-3
TGTGCCACCAGTGACCCCGGGACTAGCTCGAGTGAGCAGTTCTTC	CATSDPGTSSSEQFF	.	TRBD2	TRBV24-1	TRBJ2-1
TGCAGCGTGGAGACTAGCTGGGACCACAATGAGCAGTTCTTC	CSVETSWDHNEQFF	few	TRBD2	TRBV29-1	TRBJ2-1
TGTGCCAGCAGCTTCCCTAGCGGGGATTACAATGAGCAGTTCTTC	CASSFPSGDYNEQFF	.	TRBD2	TRBV5-4	TRBJ2-1
TGTGCCAGCAGCTACAGGGGCTCCTACGAGCAGTACTTC	CASSYRGSYEQYF	.	TRBD1	TRBV6-5	TRBJ2-7
TGTGCCAGCAGTTTACTCCCCAAGCTCAATGAGCAGTTCTTC	CASSLLPKLNEQFF	.	.	TRBV27	TRBJ2-1
TGTGCCAGCAGCAAAGTACATCACAGGGGGCTCTCTGGGGCCAACGTCCTGACTTTC	CASSKVHHRGLSGANVLTF	.	.	TRBV21-1	TRBJ2-6
TGTGCCAGCAGTGAAGTACCACAGCTCTATGGCTACACCTTC	CASSEVPQLYGYTF	.	.	TRBV6-1	TRBJ1-2
TGCGCCAGCAGCCCTCAAGAGCGGAGCCATGAGCAGTTCTTC	CASSPQERSHEQFF	.	.	TRBV4-1	TRBJ2-1
TGTGCCAGCAGAAGGGCAGGGGACCGTAACCCCGGGGAGCTGTTTTTT	CASRRAGDRNPGELFF	.	.	TRBV27	TRBJ2-2
TGTGCCAGCAGCCAAGATCTGCTAGCGGGGACCAGAATCAAAGAGACCCAGTACTTC	CASSQDLLAGTRIKETQYF	.	TRBD2	TRBV3-1/TRBV3-2	TRBJ2-5
TGTGCCAGCAGTTCATTGCTCGCGAGTAGGAGGACTGAAGCTTTCTTT	CASSSLLASRRTEAFF	.	.	TRBV6-5	TRBJ1-1
TGTGCCAGCAGTTACTCAAGGGGTTTGGATGAGCAGTTCTTC	CASSYSRGLDEQFF	.	.	TRBV6-5	TRBJ2-1
TGTGCCAGCAGCGTCCGGACAGGGGGCCCCAAGGAGGAATACGAGCAGTACTTC	CASSVRTGGPKEEYEQYF	.	.	TRBV21-1	TRBJ2-7
TGTGCCACCAGCAGAGATAAAGGGAGCTCCGGGGAGCTGTTTTTT	CATSRDKGSSGELFF	once	.	TRBV15	TRBJ2-2
TGTGCCAGCTCACCACCAAGTAGCGGGAGGGGCAATGAGCAGTTCTTC	CASSPPSSGRGNEQFF	.	TRBD2	TRBV18	TRBJ2-1
TGTGCCAGCTCACCAGGACAGGGGTACACCTTC	CASSPGQGYTF	once	TRBD1	TRBV18	TRBJ1-2
TGCGCCAGCAGCTATGGGGACAGAGGAAGTACTGAAGCTTTCTTT	CASSYGDRGSTEAFF	.	TRBD1	TRBV4-1	TRBJ1-1
TGTGCCAGCTTCACCGGGACTAGTTCCTACAATGAGCAGTTCTTC	CASFTGTSSYNEQFF	.	TRBD2	TRBV28	TRBJ2-1
TGTGCCAGCAGTTTCTCGCGTGGGAGAAGAGGCGAGCAGTACTTC	CASSFSRGRRGEQYF	.	.	TRBV28	TRBJ2-7
TGTGCCAGCAGCCTCTCCTCCGACTTGTCCCCCGGGACCCAGTACTTC	CASSLSSDLSPGTQYF	.	.	TRBV28	TRBJ2-5
TGTGCCAGCAGGCTGTCTGACAGGGGGGTTGAAAAACTGTTTTTT	CASRLSDRGVEKLFF	.	TRBD1	TRBV28	TRBJ1-4
TGTGCCAGCAGCTTAGCGGGGGGTCTCCACAATGAGCAGTTCTTC	CASSLAGGLHNEQFF	.	.	TRBV7-6	TRBJ2-1
TGTGCCAGCAGTCCCCGGGGCGGGAGAGCCGGGGAGCTGTTTTTT	CASSPRGGRAGELFF	many	TRBD2	TRBV7-8	TRBJ2-2
TGTGCCAGCAGTGATAATGGACAGGAACCGTTCTTC	CASSDNGQEPFF	.	TRBD1	TRBV6-1	TRBJ2-1
TGTGCCAGCAGTTACTCGGCCTTCCTCGAGCAGTACTTC	CASSYSAFLEQYF	.	.	TRBV6-5	TRBJ2-7
TGCGCCAGCAGCCAAGATGGGAGCAGGACAGATACGCAGTATTTT	CASSQDGSRTDTQYF	.	.	TRBV4-1	TRBJ2-3
TGTGCCAGCAGTTTATCCGCACGCGGTCAGCCCCAGCATTTT	CASSLSARGQPQHF	.	.	TRBV28	TRBJ1-5
TGCGCCAGCAGCTCGGACGGAGGCCCCTACAATGAGCAGTTCTTC	CASSSDGGPYNEQFF	.	.	TRBV5-1	TRBJ2-1
TGTGCCAGCAGTCCCCGGGGGAGGGGATACAATGAGCAGTTCTTC	CASSPRGRGYNEQFF	.	TRBD2	TRBV6-5	TRBJ2-1